The present T cell receptor beta chain was sequenced within a study of cytomegalovirus exposure and HLA in healthy donors. There are 14 residues in the CDR3. The junction had 1 base not matched to a gene; V was cut back by 1 base and J by 6 bases. The germline gives CDR1 SGDLS, CDR2 YYNGEE. Points from the study as a whole: The study labeled more than 150 TCR beta chains cytomegalovirus-associated. In vitro experiments confirmed that a few CMV-associated chains were specific for CMV antigens.

Of note for this clone: Antigen specificity is unknown.

TCRdb's copy holds only in-frame clones and misses some; the assay was immunoSEQ multiplex PCR. The table includes 150,000 to 250,000 clones, roughly 88% detected once. This receptor was taken from a woman aged 25 to 39 in good health and CMV-seropositive. The chain links TRBV9 to TRBJ2-3, with 11 bases identical to TRBD2. The sequenced material came from PBMCs. CDR3: CASSVTSGSDTQYF. In DNA form, the CDR3 reads TGTGCCAGCAGCGTAACTAGCGGGAGCGATACGCAGTATTTT. The complete variable domain, with remaining parts taken from reference TRBV9 and TRBJ2-3, reads DSGVTQTPKHLITATGQRVTLRCSPRSGDLSVYWYQQSLDQGLQFLIQYYNGEERAKGNILERFSAQQFPDLHSELNLSSLELGDSALYFCASSVTSGSDTQYFGPGTRLTVL.